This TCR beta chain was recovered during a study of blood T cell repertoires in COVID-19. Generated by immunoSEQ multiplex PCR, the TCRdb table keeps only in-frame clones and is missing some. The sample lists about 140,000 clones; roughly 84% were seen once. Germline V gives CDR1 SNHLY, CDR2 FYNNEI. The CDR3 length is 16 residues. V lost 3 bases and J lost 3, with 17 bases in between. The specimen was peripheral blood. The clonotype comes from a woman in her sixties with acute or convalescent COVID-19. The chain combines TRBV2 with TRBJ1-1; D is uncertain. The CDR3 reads CASSDNSQLGDTEAFF. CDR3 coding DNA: TGTGCCAGCAGTGACAATAGCCAGCTGGGAGACACTGAAGCTTTCTTT.